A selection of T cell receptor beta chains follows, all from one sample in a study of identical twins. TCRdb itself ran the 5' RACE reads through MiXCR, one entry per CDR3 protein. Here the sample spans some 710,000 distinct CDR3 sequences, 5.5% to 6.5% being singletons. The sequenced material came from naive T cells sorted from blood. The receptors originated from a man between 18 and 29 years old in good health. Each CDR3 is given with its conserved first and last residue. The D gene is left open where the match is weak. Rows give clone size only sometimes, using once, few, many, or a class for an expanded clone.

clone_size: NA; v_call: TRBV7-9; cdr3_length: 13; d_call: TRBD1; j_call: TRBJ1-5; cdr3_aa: CASSWDRGQPQHF; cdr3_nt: TGTGCCAGCAGCTGGGACAGGGGCCAGCCCCAGCATTTT
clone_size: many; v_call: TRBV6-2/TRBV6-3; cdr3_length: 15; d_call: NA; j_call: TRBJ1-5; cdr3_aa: CASSWGLMGRQPQHF; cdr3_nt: TGTGCCAGCAGTTGGGGCCTCATGGGGCGGCAGCCCCAGCATTTT
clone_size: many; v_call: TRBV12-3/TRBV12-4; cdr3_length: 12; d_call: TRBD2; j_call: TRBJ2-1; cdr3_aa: CASSASGTSLFF; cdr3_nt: TGTGCCAGCAGTGCCTCCGGGACTAGCCTGTTCTTC
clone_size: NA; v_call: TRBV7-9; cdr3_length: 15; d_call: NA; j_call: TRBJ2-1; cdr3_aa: CASSLVLAAFDEQFF; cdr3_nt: TGTGCCAGCAGCTTAGTCTTGGCGGCGTTTGATGAGCAGTTCTTC
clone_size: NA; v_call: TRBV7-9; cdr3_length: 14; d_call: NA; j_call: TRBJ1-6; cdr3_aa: CASSFIGEGSPLHF; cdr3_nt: TGTGCCAGCAGCTTTATCGGGGAGGGATCACCCCTCCACTTT
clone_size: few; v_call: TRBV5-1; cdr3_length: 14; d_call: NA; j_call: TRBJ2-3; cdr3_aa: CASSALKLADTQYF; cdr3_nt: TGCGCCAGCAGCGCACTCAAATTGGCCGATACGCAGTATTTT
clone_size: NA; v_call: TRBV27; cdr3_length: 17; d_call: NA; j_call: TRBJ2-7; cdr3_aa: CASSLYPLRGGIYEQYF; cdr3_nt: TGTGCCAGCAGTTTATATCCCCTACGGGGCGGCATCTACGAGCAGTACTTC
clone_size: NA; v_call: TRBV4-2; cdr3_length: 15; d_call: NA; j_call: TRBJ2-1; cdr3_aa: CASSPPDPKPNEQFF; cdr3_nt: TGTGCCAGCAGCCCCCCGGACCCAAAGCCCAATGAGCAGTTCTTC
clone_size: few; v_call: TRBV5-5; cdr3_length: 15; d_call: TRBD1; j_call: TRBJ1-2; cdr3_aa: CASSTGTGFNYGYTF; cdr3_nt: TGTGCCAGCAGTACCGGGACAGGCTTTAACTATGGCTACACCTTC
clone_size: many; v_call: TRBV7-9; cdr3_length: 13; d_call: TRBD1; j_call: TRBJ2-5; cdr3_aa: CASRQGALETQYF; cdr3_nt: TGTGCCAGTAGACAGGGGGCTTTAGAGACCCAGTACTTC
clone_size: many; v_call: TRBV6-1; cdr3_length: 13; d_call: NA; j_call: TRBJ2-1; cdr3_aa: CASRKDSLVSEFF; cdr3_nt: TGTGCCAGCAGAAAGGACAGTCTGGTTTCTGAGTTCTTC
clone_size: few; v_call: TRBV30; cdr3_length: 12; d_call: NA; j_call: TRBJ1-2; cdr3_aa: CAWSPLLGVYTF; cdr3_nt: TGTGCCTGGAGTCCCCTCCTTGGTGTCTACACCTTC
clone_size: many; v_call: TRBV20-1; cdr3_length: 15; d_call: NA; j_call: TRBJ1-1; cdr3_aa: CSAREQGMLGTEAFF; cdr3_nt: TGCAGTGCTAGAGAGCAGGGGATGCTGGGCACTGAAGCTTTCTTT
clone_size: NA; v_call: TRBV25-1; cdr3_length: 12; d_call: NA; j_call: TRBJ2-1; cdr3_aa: CASSGPHNEQFF; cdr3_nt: TGTGCCAGCAGTGGACCGCACAATGAGCAGTTCTTC
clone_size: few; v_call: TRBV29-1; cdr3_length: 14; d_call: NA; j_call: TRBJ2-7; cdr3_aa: CSVRDLGSSYEQYF; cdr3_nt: TGCAGCGTCCGTGACCTGGGGTCATCCTACGAGCAGTACTTC
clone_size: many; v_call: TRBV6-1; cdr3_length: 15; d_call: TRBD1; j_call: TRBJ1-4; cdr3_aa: CASWDRGFEGEKLFF; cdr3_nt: TGTGCCAGCTGGGACAGGGGTTTTGAGGGCGAAAAACTGTTTTTT
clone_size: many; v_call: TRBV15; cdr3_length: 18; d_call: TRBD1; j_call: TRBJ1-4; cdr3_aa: CATSTQVGPGQGNEKLFF; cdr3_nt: TGTGCCACCAGCACCCAAGTGGGGCCGGGACAGGGAAATGAAAAACTGTTTTTT
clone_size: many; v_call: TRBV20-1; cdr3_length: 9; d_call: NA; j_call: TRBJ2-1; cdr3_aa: CSASAPRVF; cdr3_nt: TGCAGTGCTAGCGCCCCCCGGGTCTTC
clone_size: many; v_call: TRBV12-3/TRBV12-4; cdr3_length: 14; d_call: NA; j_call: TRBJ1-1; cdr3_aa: CASSLGYVNTEAFF; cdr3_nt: TGTGCCAGCAGTTTGGGGTACGTGAACACTGAAGCTTTCTTT
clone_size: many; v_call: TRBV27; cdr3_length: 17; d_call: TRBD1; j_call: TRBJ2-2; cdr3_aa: CASSLFRGFANTGELFF; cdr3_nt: TGTGCCAGCAGTTTATTCAGGGGGTTCGCGAACACCGGGGAGCTGTTTTTT
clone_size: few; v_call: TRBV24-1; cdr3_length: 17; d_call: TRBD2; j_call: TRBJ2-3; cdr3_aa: CATRTSGAQTGTDTQYF; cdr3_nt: TGTGCCACCAGGACTAGCGGAGCCCAAACAGGCACAGATACGCAGTATTTT
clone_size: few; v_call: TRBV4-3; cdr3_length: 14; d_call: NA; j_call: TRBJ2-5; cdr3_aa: CASSHSGVWETQYF; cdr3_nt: TGCGCCAGCAGCCATTCAGGGGTTTGGGAGACCCAGTACTTC
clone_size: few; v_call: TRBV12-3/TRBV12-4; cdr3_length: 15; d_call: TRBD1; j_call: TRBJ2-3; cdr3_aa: CASSWTGTSTDTQYF; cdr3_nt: TGTGCCAGCAGTTGGACAGGGACTAGCACAGATACGCAGTATTTT
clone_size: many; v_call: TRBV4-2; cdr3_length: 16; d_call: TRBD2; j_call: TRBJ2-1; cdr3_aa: CASSQKGTSGSDEQFF; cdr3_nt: TGTGCCAGCAGCCAAAAGGGGACTAGCGGGTCTGATGAGCAGTTCTTC
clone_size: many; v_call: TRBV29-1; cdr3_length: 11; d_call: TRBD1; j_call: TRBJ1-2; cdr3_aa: CSGRQGSDYTF; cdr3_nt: TGCAGCGGACGACAGGGCTCGGACTACACCTTC
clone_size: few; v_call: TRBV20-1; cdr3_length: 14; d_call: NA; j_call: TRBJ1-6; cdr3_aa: CSARDTGYNSPLHF; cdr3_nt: TGCAGTGCTAGAGATACGGGGTATAATTCACCCCTCCACTTT
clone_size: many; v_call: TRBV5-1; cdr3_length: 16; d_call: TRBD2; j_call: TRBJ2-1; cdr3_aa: CASSLAILAGGNEQFF; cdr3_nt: TGCGCCAGCAGCTTGGCCATTCTAGCGGGTGGCAATGAGCAGTTCTTC
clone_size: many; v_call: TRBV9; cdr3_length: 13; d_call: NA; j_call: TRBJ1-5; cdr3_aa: CASSGGANQPQHF; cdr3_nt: TGTGCCAGCAGCGGAGGGGCAAATCAGCCCCAGCATTTT
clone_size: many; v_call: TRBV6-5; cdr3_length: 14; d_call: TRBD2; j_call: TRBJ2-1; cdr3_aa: CASSYLGGGNEQFF; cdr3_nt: TGTGCCAGCAGTTATCTCGGCGGGGGCAATGAGCAGTTCTTC
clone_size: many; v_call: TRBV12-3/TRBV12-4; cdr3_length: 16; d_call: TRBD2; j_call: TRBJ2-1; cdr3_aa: CASSFLGGRTYNEQFF; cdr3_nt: TGTGCCAGCAGTTTTTTGGGCGGGAGGACCTACAATGAGCAGTTCTTC
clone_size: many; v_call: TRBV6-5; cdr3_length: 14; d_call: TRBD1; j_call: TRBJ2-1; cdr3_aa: CASSYDRVSNEQFF; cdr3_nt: TGTGCCAGCAGTTACGACAGGGTTAGCAATGAGCAGTTCTTC
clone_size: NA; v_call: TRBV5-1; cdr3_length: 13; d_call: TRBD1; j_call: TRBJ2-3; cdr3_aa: CASSYSGTATKYF; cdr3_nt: TGCGCCAGCAGCTACTCCGGGACAGCCACGAAGTATTTT
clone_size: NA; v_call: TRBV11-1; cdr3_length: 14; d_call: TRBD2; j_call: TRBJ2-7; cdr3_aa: CASSPIAGVGEQYF; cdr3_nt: TGTGCCAGCAGCCCGATAGCGGGAGTGGGGGAGCAGTACTTC
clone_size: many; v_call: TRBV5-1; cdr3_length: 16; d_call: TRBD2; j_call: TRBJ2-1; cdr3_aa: CASSSRGTSKDNEQFF; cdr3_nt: TGCGCCAGCAGTTCCCGTGGGACTAGCAAGGACAATGAGCAGTTCTTC
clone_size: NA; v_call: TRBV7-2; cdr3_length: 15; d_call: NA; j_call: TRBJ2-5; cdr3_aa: CASSWRTGRGETQYF; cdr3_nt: TGTGCCAGCAGCTGGAGGACAGGTCGGGGGGAGACCCAGTACTTC
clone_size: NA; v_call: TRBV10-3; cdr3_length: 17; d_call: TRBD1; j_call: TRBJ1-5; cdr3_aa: CAISERAQGESNQPQHF; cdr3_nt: TGTGCCATCAGTGAGCGAGCGCAGGGGGAGAGCAATCAGCCCCAGCATTTT
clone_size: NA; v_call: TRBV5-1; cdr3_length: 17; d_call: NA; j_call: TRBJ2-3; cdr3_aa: CASSLVGTGGAFDTQYF; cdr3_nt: TGCGCCAGCAGCTTGGTTGGAACAGGTGGGGCATTTGATACGCAGTATTTT
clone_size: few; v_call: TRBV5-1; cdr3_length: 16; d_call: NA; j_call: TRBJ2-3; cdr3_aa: CASSPDPGREADTQYF; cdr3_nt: TGCGCCAGCAGCCCGGATCCGGGGAGAGAGGCAGATACGCAGTATTTT
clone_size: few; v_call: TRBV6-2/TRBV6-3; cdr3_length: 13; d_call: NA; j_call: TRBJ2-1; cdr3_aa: CASSYSIAYEQFF; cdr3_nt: TGTGCCAGCAGTTACTCGATAGCCTATGAGCAGTTCTTC
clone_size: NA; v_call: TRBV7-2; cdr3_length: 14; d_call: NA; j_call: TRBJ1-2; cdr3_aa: CASSPDTQEDGYTF; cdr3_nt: TGTGCCAGCAGCCCCGATACGCAGGAGGATGGCTACACCTTC
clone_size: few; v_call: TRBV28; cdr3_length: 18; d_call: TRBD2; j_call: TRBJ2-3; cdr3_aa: CASSDWIKGGRKADTQYF; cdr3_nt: TGTGCCAGCAGTGATTGGATCAAGGGCGGGAGGAAAGCAGATACGCAGTATTTT
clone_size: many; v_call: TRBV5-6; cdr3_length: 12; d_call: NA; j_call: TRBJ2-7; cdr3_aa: CASSAYSYEQYF; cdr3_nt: TGTGCCAGCAGCGCCTACTCCTACGAGCAGTACTTC
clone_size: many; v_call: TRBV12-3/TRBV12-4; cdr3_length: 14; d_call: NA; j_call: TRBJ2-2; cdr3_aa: CASSASEYTGELFF; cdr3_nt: TGTGCCAGCAGCGCTTCAGAGTACACCGGGGAGCTGTTTTTT
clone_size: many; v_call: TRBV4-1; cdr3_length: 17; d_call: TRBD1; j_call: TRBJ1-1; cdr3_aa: CASSQVMIAGTENEAFF; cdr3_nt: TGCGCCAGCAGCCAAGTAATGATCGCCGGGACAGAAAATGAAGCTTTCTTT
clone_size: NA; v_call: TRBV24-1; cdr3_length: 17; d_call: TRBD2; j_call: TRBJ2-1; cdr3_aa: CATSDPELAGAYNEQFF; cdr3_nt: TGTGCCACCAGTGACCCCGAGCTAGCGGGGGCCTACAATGAGCAGTTCTTC